Listed below are T cell receptor beta chains from one sample, sequenced in a study of cytomegalovirus exposure and HLA in healthy donors. Produced via immunoSEQ multiplex PCR; TCRdb's table is partial and in-frame only. The sample lists approximately 170,000 clones, roughly 79% occurring once. Sequenced: PBMCs. These receptors were collected from a woman aged 40 to 50 in good health and CMV-seronegative. CDR3s include the opening cysteine and the closing phenylalanine or tryptophan. Fields, in order: clone size, V gene, CDR3 length, D gene, J gene, CDR3 protein, CDR3 DNA. D genes are given only for firm matches. For some rows the clone size is stated as once, few or many, or as a class when expanded; others skip it.

>few|TRBV5-6|15|NA|TRBJ1-2
CASTVQGPANYGYTF
TGTGCCAGCACCGTACAGGGTCCAGCTAACTATGGCTACACCTTC
>NA|TRBV7-8|12|NA|TRBJ2-5
CASSVLHPTQYF
TGTGCCAGCAGCGTACTACACCCGACCCAGTACTTC
>NA|TRBV5-1|14|TRBD1|TRBJ2-7
CASSFRQGGYEQYF
TGCGCCAGCAGCTTTAGACAGGGCGGCTACGAGCAGTACTTC
>NA|TRBV29-1|14|TRBD2|TRBJ2-4
CSAARTSGENIQYF
TGCAGCGCCGCTAGGACTAGCGGCGAAAACATTCAGTACTTC
>NA|TRBV25-1|14|NA|TRBJ2-7
CAVQEGDTIHEQYF
TGTGCCGTTCAAGAGGGGGATACCATCCACGAGCAGTACTTC
>NA|TRBV28|14|TRBD1|TRBJ1-4
CASSNRGLNEKLFF
TGTGCCAGCAGTAACAGGGGGCTCAATGAAAAACTGTTTTTT
>NA|TRBV10-3|15|TRBD1|TRBJ1-5
CATRETTGESQPQHF
TGTGCCACCAGGGAAACGACAGGGGAGAGTCAGCCCCAGCATTTT
>NA|TRBV20-1|11|NA|TRBJ1-1
CSAREVTEAFF
TGCAGTGCTAGGGAGGTCACTGAAGCTTTCTTT
>NA|TRBV16|17|NA|TRBJ2-5
CASSQSVTNALQETQYF
TGTGCCAGCAGCCAATCGGTGACAAACGCCCTTCAAGAGACCCAGTACTTC
>few|TRBV30|11|NA|TRBJ1-1
CAWTHRAEAFF
TGTGCCTGGACCCACAGGGCTGAAGCTTTCTTT
>NA|TRBV11-3|13|NA|TRBJ1-1
CASSLQGSTEAFF
TGTGCCAGCAGCCTACAGGGCAGCACTGAAGCTTTCTTT
>NA|TRBV6-5|15|NA|TRBJ1-1
CASSSPPGRGTEAFF
TGTGCCAGCAGTTCTCCACCAGGGCGGGGGACTGAAGCTTTCTTT
>NA|TRBV5-8|17|TRBD2|TRBJ2-7
CASSFLLGLANPYEQYF
TGTGCCAGCAGCTTTCTACTGGGACTAGCGAACCCCTACGAGCAGTACTTC
>NA|TRBV5-1|15|NA|TRBJ2-7
CASSFGGMSSYEQYF
TGCGCCAGCAGCTTCGGCGGTATGAGCTCCTACGAGCAGTACTTC
>NA|TRBV11-2|18|NA|TRBJ2-1
CASSLDGVAYGPYNEQFF
TGTGCCAGCAGCCTCGATGGCGTAGCGTATGGGCCCTACAATGAGCAGTTCTTC